The 5 T cell receptor beta chains reported below all come from one sample, sequenced in a study of blood T cell repertoires in COVID-19. The method was immunoSEQ multiplex PCR; TCRdb's version includes in-frame clones alone and lacks a portion of them. This table holds 380,000 or so clones, roughly 80% found once. The sample taken for sequencing was peripheral blood. These receptors originate from a human donor with acute or convalescent COVID-19. The donor label of this sample is uncertain.

The chain has TRBV30 and TRBJ1-2; 9 bases align to TRBD1. The CDR3 extends over 13 amino acids. Germline CDR1 GTSNPN, CDR2 SVGIG (reference sequence). After removal of 3 bases from V and 2 bases from J, the junction contained 1 base not matched to a gene. The CDR3 loop is CAWSGTGNYGYTF. The CDR3 coding sequence is TGTGCCTGGAGCGGGACAGGGAACTATGGCTACACCTTC. Full variable domain (rest looked up from reference TRBV30 and TRBJ1-2): SQTIHQWPATLVQPVGSPLSLECTVEGTSNPNLYWYRQAAGRGLQLLFYSVGIGQISSEVPQNLSASRPQDRQFILSSKKLLLSDSGFYLCAWSGTGNYGYTFGSGTRLTVV.

The chain uses TRBV27 and TRBJ1-6; possible D gene TRBD1, 5 bases. The length of the CDR3 is 15 residues. Trimming took 0 bases from V and 11 from J, leaving 14 bases between them. Germline V gene lookup returns CDR1 MNHEY and CDR2 SMNVEV (reference sequence). The CDR3 bases are TGTGCCAGCAGTTTATCCCCCCAGGGTACGACACCCCTCCACTTT. Its translation: CASSLSPQGTTPLHF.

The chain employs TRBV3-1 (or the pseudogene TRBV3-2) and TRBJ1-5, with D tentatively TRBD1 (5 bases). Germline V CDR1 and CDR2: LGHDT, YNNKEL (reference sequence). The V gene lost 1 base and the J gene lost 1 base, with 5 bases spanning the gap. This CDR3 has 14 residues. The CDR3 sequence: CASSQGQSNQPQHF. The CDR3 bases are TGTGCCAGCAGCCAAGGACAGAGCAATCAGCCCCAGCATTTT.

V is TRBV18 and J is TRBJ2-6; 9 nucleotides agree with TRBD1. Germline trimming cut 3 bases from V and 1 base from J; bases unmatched to any gene: 1. This CDR3 is built from 16 residues. CDR1 and CDR2 (germline): KGHSH, LQKENI. The CDR3 loop is CASSPGQGSGANVLTF. The CDR3, as DNA: TGTGCCAGCTCACCCGGACAGGGGTCTGGGGCCAACGTCCTGACTTTC.

This clone came up a few times. The chain has TRBV7-9 and TRBJ1-1; tentative D call: TRBD1 (5 bases). Trimming shortened V by 5 bases and J by 4 bases, and 20 bases separated the two germline ends. The CDR3 sequence is 16 residues long. CDR1 SEHNR and CDR2 FQNEAQ come from the germline V gene (reference sequence). This CDR3 reads CASSNLGGAGGTEAFF. As DNA, the CDR3 is TGTGCCAGCAGCAACCTCGGGGGAGCTGGGGGCACTGAAGCTTTCTTT.